The 17 T cell receptor beta chains reported below all come from one sample, sequenced in a study of control samples from healthy donors and cancer patients. Profiled with immunoSEQ multiplex PCR; TCRdb holds only in-frame clones, not every one. The table has approximately 140,000 clones, 94% seen once. The sequenced sample consisted of blood. These receptors were taken from a man aged 40-49 years in good health.

The rearrangement uses TRBV21-1 and TRBJ2-1; the table names TRBD1, a call not compared with the DNA. TRBV21-1 is tagged as a pseudogene. The CDR3 spans 15 residues. In DNA, the CDR3 is TGTGCCAGCAGCAACAAAACGACAGCCTACAATGAGCAGTTCTTC. Protein sequence: CASSNKTTAYNEQFF.

The V and J genes are TRBV6-5 and TRBJ1-2, with D unclear. From germline, CDR1 is MNHEY and CDR2 SVGAGI. V lost 6 bases, J lost 0 bases, and 11 bases lay in between. The CDR3 sequence is 14 residues long. The CDR3 is CASSPRLSNYGYTF. The CDR3 coding sequence is TGTGCCAGCAGCCCAAGGCTATCTAACTATGGCTACACCTTC.

V and J are TRBV12-5 and TRBJ2-3; unclear D gene. The CDR3 totals 14 residues. The germline V gene has CDR1 LGHNT and CDR2 FRNRAP. Trimming shortened V by 2 bases and J by 0 bases, and 6 bases separated the two germline ends. Here the CDR3 reads CASGLPGSTDTQYF. DNA of the CDR3: TGTGCTAGTGGTTTGCCCGGGAGCACAGATACGCAGTATTTT. The full variable domain, its missing parts supplied by reference TRBV12-5 and TRBJ2-3, is DARVTQTPRHKVTEMGQEVTMRCQPILGHNTVFWYRQTMMQGLELLAYFRNRAPLDDSGMPKDRFSAEMPDATLATLKIQPSEPRDSAVYFCASGLPGSTDTQYFGPGTRLTVL.

V gene TRBV18 combines with J gene TRBJ1-1; D unresolved. This CDR3 spans 14 amino acids. Germline CDR1 reads KGHSH; CDR2 reads LQKENI. The V end was cut by 2 bases, the J end by 1 base, with 8 bases between. CDR3 coding DNA: TGTGCCAGCTCACCAGCAGGAACGAACACTGAAGCTTTCTTT. This gives the protein CASSPAGTNTEAFF.

The V and J genes are TRBV25-1 and TRBJ2-7; 9 bases are shared with TRBD1. Germline V gene lookup returns CDR1 MGHDK and CDR2 SYGVNS. This CDR3 region has 15 residues. V gave up 1 base and J gave up 5 bases; unmatched junction bases: 6. The CDR3 nucleotides are TGTGCCAGCAGTGAATCGGGACAGGGAAGGAACGAGCAGTACTTC. Translation gives CASSESGQGRNEQYF.

The chain is built from TRBV6-1 and TRBJ2-7; D possibly corresponds to TRBD2 (6 bases). Deletions cut 0 bases from V and 5 bases from J, with 14 bases between. The germline CDR1 and CDR2 sequences are MNHNS and SASEGT. The CDR3 length is 15 residues. The CDR3 coding sequence is TGTGCCAGCAGTGAAGCGGGAGGTAGAGGAAACGAGCAGTACTTC. Protein product: CASSEAGGRGNEQYF.

The genes are TRBV5-1 and TRBJ2-1; D ambiguous. Per the germline V gene, CDR1 is SGHRS and CDR2 is YFSETQ. Trimming took off 0 bases at V and 7 bases at J, with 11 bases between the two ends. This CDR3 comprises 14 residues. CDR3 amino acids: CASSLGRIENEQFF. DNA for the CDR3: TGCGCCAGCAGCTTGGGCAGGATAGAGAATGAGCAGTTCTTC.

This chain uses TRBV5-4 with TRBJ2-3; unclear D gene. V was shortened by 1 base and J by 1 base, with 7 bases between the two germline ends. There are 14 residues in the CDR3. Germline assignment: CDR1 SGHNT and CDR2 YYREEE (reference sequence). CDR3 protein: CASSLIERTDTQYF. In DNA form, the CDR3 reads TGTGCCAGCAGCTTGATCGAACGCACAGATACGCAGTATTTT.

CDR3: CASSHKLGTGYGSPLHF. CDR3 sequence (DNA): TGCGCCAGCAGCCACAAGCTAGGGACAGGGTATGGATCACCCCTCCACTTT. The rearrangement joins TRBV4-1 to TRBJ1-6; 9 positions match TRBD1. This CDR3 comprises 17 residues. Germline assignment: CDR1 MGHRA and CDR2 YSYEKL. V trimming: 3 bases; J trimming: 10 bases; junction bases outside the gene matches: 13.

This chain links TRBV30 with TRBJ1-2; 10 bases fit TRBD1. From germline, CDR1 is GTSNPN and CDR2 SVGIG (reference sequence). The CDR3 has 15 amino acids. V was clipped by 2 bases and J by 4 bases; unmatched bases: 7. The CDR3 loop is CAWSFDRGRLYGYTF. CDR3 DNA sequence: TGTGCCTGGAGTTTTGACAGGGGGCGCCTCTATGGCTACACCTTC.

The gene calls are TRBV11-2 and TRBJ1-1; D is undetermined. V was cut by 1 base and J by 6 bases, with 9 bases left in between. The germline V gene has CDR1 SGHAT and CDR2 FQNNGV. CDR3 length: 13 residues. In DNA, the CDR3 is TGTGCCAGCAGCTTAGCGAGTAAAGCTGAAGCTTTCTTT. Encoded protein: CASSLASKAEAFF.

This chain links TRBV7-2 with TRBJ2-1; no clear D gene. CDR3 length equals 12 residues. V dropped 0 bases and J dropped 11 bases, with 8 bases sitting between them. CDR1 is SGHTA and CDR2 is FQGNSA in the germline V gene. CDR3 bases: TGTGCCAGCAGCTTAGCGGCTCCCCAGCAGTTCTTC. Protein: CASSLAAPQQFF.

The chain carries TRBV4-3 and TRBJ2-7; D is undetermined. Germline CDR1 LGHNA, CDR2 YSLEER. Trimming pared 4 bases from V and 4 bases from J, leaving 11 bases between. CDR3 length: 13 residues. The CDR3 here is CASSPHTGYEQYF. CDR3 DNA: TGCGCCAGCAGCCCGCACACGGGTTACGAGCAGTACTTC.

This chain joins TRBV6-5 and TRBJ2-1; 10 bases are a match to TRBD1. CDR3 size: 15 residues. V was clipped by 5 bases and J by 6 bases; unmatched bases: 7. Germline-derived CDR1 and CDR2 are MNHEY and SVGAGI. The CDR3 DNA follows: TGTGCCAGCAGTACGGGACAGGGGTTTGGCAATGAGCAGTTCTTC. Its protein is CASSTGQGFGNEQFF.

V usage is TRBV7-9 and J usage is TRBJ1-1; D ambiguous. Trimming took off 5 bases at V and 8 bases at J, with 12 bases between the two ends. The germline gives CDR1 SEHNR, CDR2 FQNEAQ (reference sequence). The CDR3 contains 12 residues. Written as DNA, the CDR3 is TGTGCCAGCAGCGGTCTACACTTCGAAGCTTTCTTT. This translates into CASSGLHFEAFF.

This rearrangement joins TRBV7-6 to TRBJ2-3; D remains unclear. V lost 0 bases and J 1 base, leaving 8 bases between the germline ends. The CDR3 extends over 15 amino acids. In germline, CDR1 is SGHVS, CDR2 FNYEAQ. The CDR3 DNA reads as TGTGCCAGCAGCTTAGCGCTTCAGGGCACAGATACGCAGTATTTT. Its protein product is CASSLALQGTDTQYF.

Written as DNA, the CDR3 is TGCGCCAGCAGACTATCTGGGCCCACTGAAGCTTTCTTT. Translating it yields CASRLSGPTEAFF. This chain connects TRBV5-1 to TRBJ1-1; D is uncertain. The CDR3 is 13 residues long. The germline V gene encodes CDR1 SGHRS and CDR2 YFSETQ. V lost 5 bases, J lost 4 bases, and 12 bases lay in between.